Listed below are T cell receptor beta chains from one sample, sequenced in a study of patients and donors after allogeneic stem cell transplantation. TCRdb passed the RT-PCR reads through MiXCR, listing each CDR3 protein once. The table lists 30,000 to 35,000 distinct CDR3 sequences, 6.8% of them singletons. The sequencing sample was made of blood, either unsorted or a sorted T cell fraction (not recorded which). The receptors stem from a human donor who was either an allogeneic HSCT recipient or a stem cell or donor lymphocyte infusion donor (not recorded which). It is not recorded whose cells these are; they may come from a transplant donor. The CDR3 runs from the conserved cysteine through the conserved F or W. A D gene is named only where the DNA matches it firmly. Rows may omit the clone size; those that give it use once, few, many or a size class.

v_gene: TRBV13; d_gene: .; j_gene: TRBJ2-7; abundance: .; CDR3nt: TGTGCCAGCAGCTTAAGCAGGGTGGCCGAGCAGTACTTC; CDR3aa: CASSLSRVAEQYF
v_gene: TRBV20-1; d_gene: .; j_gene: TRBJ1-6; abundance: many; CDR3nt: TGCAGTGCTTCGCGCGTCAATTCACCCCTCCACTTT; CDR3aa: CSASRVNSPLHF
v_gene: TRBV20-1; d_gene: TRBD1; j_gene: TRBJ1-2; abundance: many; CDR3nt: TGCAGTGCTAGAGGACAGGGGGTAATTTATGGCTACACCTTC; CDR3aa: CSARGQGVIYGYTF
v_gene: TRBV10-3; d_gene: .; j_gene: TRBJ1-1; abundance: many; CDR3nt: TGTGCCATCAGTGAGTCTAGGATTATGAACACTGAAGCTTTCTTT; CDR3aa: CAISESRIMNTEAFF
v_gene: TRBV7-3; d_gene: TRBD2; j_gene: TRBJ2-1; abundance: .; CDR3nt: TGTGCCAGCAGCTCCCGAGGGACTAGCGGGAGAGGCGGCGGCAATGAGCAGTTCTTC; CDR3aa: CASSSRGTSGRGGGNEQFF
v_gene: TRBV7-2; d_gene: .; j_gene: TRBJ2-3; abundance: few; CDR3nt: TGTGCCAGCAGCTTTTCGGTCGGGAGAGGGACAGATACGCAGTATTTT; CDR3aa: CASSFSVGRGTDTQYF
v_gene: TRBV7-2; d_gene: .; j_gene: TRBJ1-4; abundance: .; CDR3nt: TGTGCCAGCAGCCCGCGCAGGAGGTTTGAAAAACTGTTTTTT; CDR3aa: CASSPRRRFEKLFF
v_gene: TRBV28; d_gene: TRBD1; j_gene: TRBJ2-7; abundance: many; CDR3nt: TGTGCCAGCAGCACGGACAGGGACGAGCAGTACTTC; CDR3aa: CASSTDRDEQYF
v_gene: TRBV6-5; d_gene: TRBD2; j_gene: TRBJ2-1; abundance: few; CDR3nt: TGTGCCAGCTTCCGACTAGCCAATGAGCAGTTCTTC; CDR3aa: CASFRLANEQFF
v_gene: TRBV28; d_gene: .; j_gene: TRBJ2-5; abundance: many; CDR3nt: TGTGCCAGCAGCCCCCTTAGTGGGGGGACCCAGTACTTC; CDR3aa: CASSPLSGGTQYF
v_gene: TRBV6-4; d_gene: TRBD2; j_gene: TRBJ2-1; abundance: .; CDR3nt: TGTGCCAGCAGGCCAATGAGGCTTACTAGCGGGTACAATGAGCAGTTCTTC; CDR3aa: CASRPMRLTSGYNEQFF
v_gene: TRBV5-4; d_gene: TRBD1; j_gene: TRBJ1-4; abundance: .; CDR3nt: TGTGCCAGCAGCCGCCAGGGGGGCGGTGAAAAACTGTTTTTT; CDR3aa: CASSRQGGGEKLFF
v_gene: TRBV6-6; d_gene: TRBD1; j_gene: TRBJ2-6; abundance: .; CDR3nt: TGTGCCAGCAGTTACTCTTACTACCCGGGACAGGCGATCTCTGGGGCCAACGTCCTGACTTTC; CDR3aa: CASSYSYYPGQAISGANVLTF
v_gene: TRBV29-1; d_gene: .; j_gene: TRBJ1-1; abundance: few; CDR3nt: TGCAGCGTGCGAGCGGGGGGCCTGAACACTGAAGCTTTCTTT; CDR3aa: CSVRAGGLNTEAFF
v_gene: TRBV5-1; d_gene: .; j_gene: TRBJ2-4; abundance: many; CDR3nt: TGCGCCAGCAGCTTGGAGGCGCGGGTCGACAAAAACATTCAGTACTTC; CDR3aa: CASSLEARVDKNIQYF
v_gene: TRBV7-8; d_gene: .; j_gene: TRBJ2-5; abundance: .; CDR3nt: TGTGCCAGCAGCTCGGGATTTCAAGAGACCCAGTACTTC; CDR3aa: CASSSGFQETQYF
v_gene: TRBV5-1; d_gene: .; j_gene: TRBJ2-1; abundance: .; CDR3nt: TGCGCCAGCAGCTGGACTAAGCGCAATGAGCAGTTCTTC; CDR3aa: CASSWTKRNEQFF
v_gene: TRBV6-1; d_gene: .; j_gene: TRBJ1-5; abundance: .; CDR3nt: TGTGCCAGCAGCCGGGACCCGAATCAGCCCCAGCATTTT; CDR3aa: CASSRDPNQPQHF
v_gene: TRBV11-3; d_gene: TRBD2; j_gene: TRBJ2-2; abundance: .; CDR3nt: TGTGCCAGCAGCTTAGATGTGCGGGAGGGAAACACCGGGGAGCTGTTTTTT; CDR3aa: CASSLDVREGNTGELFF
v_gene: TRBV10-3; d_gene: .; j_gene: TRBJ1-5; abundance: many; CDR3nt: TGTGCCATCGCCGGAGGCAGCAATCAGCCCCAGCATTTT; CDR3aa: CAIAGGSNQPQHF
v_gene: TRBV19; d_gene: .; j_gene: TRBJ2-5; abundance: few; CDR3nt: TGTGCCAGTAGTATCCCCCCTGGTGAGACCCAGTACTTC; CDR3aa: CASSIPPGETQYF
v_gene: TRBV20-1; d_gene: .; j_gene: TRBJ2-7; abundance: many; CDR3nt: TGCAGTGCTAGCCAGGGAGCGGACCTAGACGAGCAGTACTTC; CDR3aa: CSASQGADLDEQYF
v_gene: TRBV20-1; d_gene: TRBD1; j_gene: TRBJ2-7; abundance: many; CDR3nt: TGCAGTGCCAAGGACAGGGTGGGGCAGTACTTC; CDR3aa: CSAKDRVGQYF
v_gene: TRBV20-1; d_gene: TRBD1; j_gene: TRBJ1-1; abundance: few; CDR3nt: TGCAGTGCTGCCGTACAGGGGGCGAGGTGGAAGAACACTGAAGCTTTCTTT; CDR3aa: CSAAVQGARWKNTEAFF
v_gene: TRBV5-6; d_gene: .; j_gene: TRBJ2-3; abundance: many; CDR3nt: TGTGCCAGCAGCTTCCCCCGGGGAGATACGCAGTATTTT; CDR3aa: CASSFPRGDTQYF
v_gene: TRBV11-2; d_gene: TRBD1; j_gene: TRBJ2-7; abundance: .; CDR3nt: TGTGCCAGCAGCTTAACGGACAGGGCTCTGACCTACGAGCAGTACTTC; CDR3aa: CASSLTDRALTYEQYF
v_gene: TRBV29-1; d_gene: .; j_gene: TRBJ1-2; abundance: many; CDR3nt: TGCAGCGTTGTAGGGGCTGGCTACACCTTC; CDR3aa: CSVVGAGYTF
v_gene: TRBV19; d_gene: .; j_gene: TRBJ1-5; abundance: few; CDR3nt: TGTGCCAGTAGTCAGGGGAGCAATCAGCCCCAGCATTTT; CDR3aa: CASSQGSNQPQHF
v_gene: TRBV24-1; d_gene: .; j_gene: TRBJ1-5; abundance: many; CDR3nt: TGTGCCACCAGTGACGGAAATCAGCCCCAGCATTTT; CDR3aa: CATSDGNQPQHF